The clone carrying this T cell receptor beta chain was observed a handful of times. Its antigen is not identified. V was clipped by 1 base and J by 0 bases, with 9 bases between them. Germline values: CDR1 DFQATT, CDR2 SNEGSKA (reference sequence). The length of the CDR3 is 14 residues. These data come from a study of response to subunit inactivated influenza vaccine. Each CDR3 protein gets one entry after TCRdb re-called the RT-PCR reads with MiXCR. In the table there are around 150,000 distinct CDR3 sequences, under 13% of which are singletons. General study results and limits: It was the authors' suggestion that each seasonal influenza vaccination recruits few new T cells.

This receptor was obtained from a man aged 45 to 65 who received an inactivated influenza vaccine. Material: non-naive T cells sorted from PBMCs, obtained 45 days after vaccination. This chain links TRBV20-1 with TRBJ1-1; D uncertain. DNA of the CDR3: TGCAGTGCTAGAGGTGGCAGTGTGAACACTGAAGCTTTCTTT. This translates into CSARGGSVNTEAFF.